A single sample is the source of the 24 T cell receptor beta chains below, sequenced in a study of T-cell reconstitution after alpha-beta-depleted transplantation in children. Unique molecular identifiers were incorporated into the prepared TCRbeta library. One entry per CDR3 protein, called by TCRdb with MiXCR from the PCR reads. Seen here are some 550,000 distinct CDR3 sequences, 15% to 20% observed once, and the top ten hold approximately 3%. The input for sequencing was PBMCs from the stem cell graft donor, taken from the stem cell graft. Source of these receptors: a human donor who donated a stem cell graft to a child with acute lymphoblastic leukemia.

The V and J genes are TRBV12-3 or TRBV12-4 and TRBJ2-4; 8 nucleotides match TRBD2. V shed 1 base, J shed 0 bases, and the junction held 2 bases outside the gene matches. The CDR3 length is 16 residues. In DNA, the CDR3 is TGTGCCAGCAGTTTAGGCCTAGCGGGAGCCAAAAACATTCAGTACTTC. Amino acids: CASSLGLAGAKNIQYF.

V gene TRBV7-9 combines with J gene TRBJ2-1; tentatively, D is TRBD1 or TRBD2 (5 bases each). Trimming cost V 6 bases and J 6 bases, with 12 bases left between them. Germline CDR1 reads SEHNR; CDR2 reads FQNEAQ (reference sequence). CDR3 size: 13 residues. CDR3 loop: CASRGDGPNEQFF. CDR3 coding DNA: TGTGCCAGCAGGGGGGACGGACCCAATGAGCAGTTCTTC.

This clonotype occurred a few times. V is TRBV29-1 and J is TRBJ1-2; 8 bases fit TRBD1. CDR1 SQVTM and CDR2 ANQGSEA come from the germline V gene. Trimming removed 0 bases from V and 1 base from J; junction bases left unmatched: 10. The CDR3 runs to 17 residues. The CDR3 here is CSVEDWDRRTGNYGYTF. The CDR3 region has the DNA TGCAGCGTTGAAGACTGGGACAGGAGGACCGGTAACTATGGCTACACCTTC.

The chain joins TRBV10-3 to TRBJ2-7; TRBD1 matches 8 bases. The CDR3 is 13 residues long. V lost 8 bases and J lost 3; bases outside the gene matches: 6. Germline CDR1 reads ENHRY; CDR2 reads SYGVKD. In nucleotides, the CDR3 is TGTGCCATCGGCTGGACAGGGAACTACGAGCAGTACTTC. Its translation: CAIGWTGNYEQYF.

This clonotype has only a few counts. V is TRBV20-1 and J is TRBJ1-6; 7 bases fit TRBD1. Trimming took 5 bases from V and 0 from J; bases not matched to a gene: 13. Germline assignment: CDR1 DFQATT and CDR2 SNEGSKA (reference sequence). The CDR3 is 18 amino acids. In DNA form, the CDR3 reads TGCAGTGCTGGAACAGGGGTTGGGACCAGCTCCTATAATTCACCCCTCCACTTT. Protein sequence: CSAGTGVGTSSYNSPLHF.

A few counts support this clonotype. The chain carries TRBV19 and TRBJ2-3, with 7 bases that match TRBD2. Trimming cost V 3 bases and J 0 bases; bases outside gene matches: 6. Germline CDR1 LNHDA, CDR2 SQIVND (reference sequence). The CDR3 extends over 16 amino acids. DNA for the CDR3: TGTGCCAGTAGTATTGGTCTAGCGGAAAGCACAGATACGCAGTATTTT. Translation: CASSIGLAESTDTQYF. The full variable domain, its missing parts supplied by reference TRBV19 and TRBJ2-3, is DGGITQSPKYLFRKEGQNVTLSCEQNLNHDAMYWYRQDPGQGLRLIYYSQIVNDFQKGDIAEGYSVSREKKESFPLTVTSAQKNPTAFYLCASSIGLAESTDTQYFGPGTRLTVL.

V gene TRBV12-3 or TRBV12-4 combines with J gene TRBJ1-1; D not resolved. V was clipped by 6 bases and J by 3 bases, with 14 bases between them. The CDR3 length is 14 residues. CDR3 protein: CASREGVWDTEAFF. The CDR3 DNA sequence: TGTGCCAGCAGGGAGGGAGTTTGGGACACTGAAGCTTTCTTT.

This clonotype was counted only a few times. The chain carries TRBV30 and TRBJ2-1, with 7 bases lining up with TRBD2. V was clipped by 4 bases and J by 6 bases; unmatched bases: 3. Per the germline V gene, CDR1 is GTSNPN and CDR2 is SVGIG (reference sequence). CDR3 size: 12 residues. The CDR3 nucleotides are TGTGCCTGGACCCCGGGGGGCAATGAGCAGTTCTTC. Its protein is CAWTPGGNEQFF. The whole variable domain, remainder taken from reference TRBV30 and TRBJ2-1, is SQTIHQWPATLVQPVGSPLSLECTVEGTSNPNLYWYRQAAGRGLQLLFYSVGIGQISSEVPQNLSASRPQDRQFILSSKKLLLSDSGFYLCAWTPGGNEQFFGPGTRLTVL.

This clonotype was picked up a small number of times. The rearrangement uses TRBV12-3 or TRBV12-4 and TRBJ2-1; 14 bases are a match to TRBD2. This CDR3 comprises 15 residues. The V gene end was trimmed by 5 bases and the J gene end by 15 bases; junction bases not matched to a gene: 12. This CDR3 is CASSPRTSGRSVGFF. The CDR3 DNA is TGTGCCAGCAGTCCGCGGACTAGCGGGAGGTCCGTCGGGTTCTTC.

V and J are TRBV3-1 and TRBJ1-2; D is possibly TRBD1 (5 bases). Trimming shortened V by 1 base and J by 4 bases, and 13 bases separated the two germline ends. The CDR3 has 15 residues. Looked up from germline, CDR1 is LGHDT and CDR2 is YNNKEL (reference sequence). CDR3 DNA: TGTGCCAGCAGCCAAGTCGCAGGGCTCGCCTATGGCTACACCTTC. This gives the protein CASSQVAGLAYGYTF.

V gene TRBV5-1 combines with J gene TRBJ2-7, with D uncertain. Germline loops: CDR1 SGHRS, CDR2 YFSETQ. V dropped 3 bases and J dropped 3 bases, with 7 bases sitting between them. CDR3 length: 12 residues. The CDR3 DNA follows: TGCGCCAGCAGCTCGACTTACTACGAGCAGTACTTC. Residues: CASSSTYYEQYF.

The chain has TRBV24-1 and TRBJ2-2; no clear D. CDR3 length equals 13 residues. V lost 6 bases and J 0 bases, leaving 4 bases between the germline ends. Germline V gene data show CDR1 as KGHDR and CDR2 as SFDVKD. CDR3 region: CATSTANTGELFF. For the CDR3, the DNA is TGTGCCACCAGTACGGCGAACACCGGGGAGCTGTTTTTT.

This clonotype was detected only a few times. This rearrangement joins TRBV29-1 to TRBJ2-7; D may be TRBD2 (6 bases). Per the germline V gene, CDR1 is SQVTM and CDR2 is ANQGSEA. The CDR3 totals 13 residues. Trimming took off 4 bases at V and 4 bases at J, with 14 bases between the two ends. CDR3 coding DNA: TGCAGCGTTGGGGGGGTTCTAGGGTACGAGCAGTACTTC. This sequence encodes CSVGGVLGYEQYF.

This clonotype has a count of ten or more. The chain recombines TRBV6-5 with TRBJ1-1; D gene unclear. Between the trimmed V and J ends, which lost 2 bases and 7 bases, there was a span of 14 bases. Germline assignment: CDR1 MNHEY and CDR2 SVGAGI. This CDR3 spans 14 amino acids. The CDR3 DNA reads TGTGCCAGCAGTTACATGCGGGAAACGGATGAAGCTTTCTTT. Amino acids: CASSYMRETDEAFF.

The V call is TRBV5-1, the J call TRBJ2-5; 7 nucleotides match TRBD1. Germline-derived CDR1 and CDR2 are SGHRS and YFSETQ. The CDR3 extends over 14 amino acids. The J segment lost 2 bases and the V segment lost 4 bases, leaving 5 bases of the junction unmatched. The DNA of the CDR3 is TGCGCCAGCAGCCGGCAGGGACAGCAAGAGACCCAGTACTTC. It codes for CASSRQGQQETQYF.

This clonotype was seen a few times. CDR3: CAMLLYTEAFF. Here the CDR3 DNA reads TGTGCCATGTTGTTATACACTGAAGCTTTCTTT. The gene calls are TRBV7-9 and TRBJ1-1; D remains unclear. Germline V lookup: CDR1 SEHNR, CDR2 FQNEAQ (reference sequence). The CDR3 length is 11 residues. The ends were cut back, 10 bases at V and 3 bases at J, with 9 bases in the middle. Drawing the rest from reference TRBV7-9 and TRBJ1-1, the complete variable domain is DTGVSQNPRHKITKRGQNVTFRCDPISEHNRLYWYRQTLGQGPEFLTYFQNEAQLEKSRLLSDRFSAERPKGSFSTLEIQRTEQGDSAMYLCAMLLYTEAFFGQGTRLTVV.

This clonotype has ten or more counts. The CDR3 reads CASTWDRASEQYF. The DNA for the CDR3 is TGTGCCAGCACCTGGGACAGGGCATCGGAGCAGTACTTC. This sequence joins TRBV12-3 or TRBV12-4 and TRBJ2-7; 9 positions match TRBD1. This CDR3 has 13 residues. The ends lost 7 bases at V and 7 bases at J; junction bases unmatched: 8.

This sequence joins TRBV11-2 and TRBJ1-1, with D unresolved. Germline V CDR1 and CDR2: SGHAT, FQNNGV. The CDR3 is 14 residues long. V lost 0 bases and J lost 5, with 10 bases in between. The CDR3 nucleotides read TGTGCCAGCAGCTTAGACCGGCAGAAAACTGAAGCTTTCTTT. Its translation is CASSLDRQKTEAFF. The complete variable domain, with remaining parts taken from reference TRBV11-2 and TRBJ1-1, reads EAGVAQSPRYKIIEKRQSVAFWCNPISGHATLYWYQQILGQGPKLLIQFQNNGVVDDSQLPKDRFSAERLKGVDSTLKIQPAKLEDSAVYLCASSLDRQKTEAFFGQGTRLTVV.

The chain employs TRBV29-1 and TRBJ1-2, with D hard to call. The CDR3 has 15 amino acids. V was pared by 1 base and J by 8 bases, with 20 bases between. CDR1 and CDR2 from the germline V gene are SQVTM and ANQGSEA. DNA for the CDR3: TGCAGCGTTGAAGGAGTCTACGGACTTTCGGGCGGCTACACCTTC. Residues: CSVEGVYGLSGGYTF. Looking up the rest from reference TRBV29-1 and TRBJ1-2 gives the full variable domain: SAVISQKPSRDICQRGTSLTIQCQVDSQVTMMFWYRQQPGQSLTLIATANQGSEATYESGFVIDKFPISRPNLTFSTLTVSNMSPEDSSIYLCSVEGVYGLSGGYTFGSGTRLTVV.

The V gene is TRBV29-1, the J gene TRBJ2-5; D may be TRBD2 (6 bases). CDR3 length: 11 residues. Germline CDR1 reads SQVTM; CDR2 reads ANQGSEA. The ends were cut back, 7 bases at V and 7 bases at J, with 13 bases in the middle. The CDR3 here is CSGGLGGTQYF. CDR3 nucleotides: TGCAGCGGGGGACTGGGCGGGACCCAGTACTTC.

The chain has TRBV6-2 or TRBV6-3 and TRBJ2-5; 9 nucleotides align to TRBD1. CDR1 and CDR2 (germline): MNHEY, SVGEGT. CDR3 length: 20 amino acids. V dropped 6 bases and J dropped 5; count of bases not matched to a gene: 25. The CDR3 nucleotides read TGTGCCAGCAGCCCGCCGGGACAGGGACTAATAGGGGTGGTATCGGAGACCCAGTACTTC. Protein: CASSPPGQGLIGVVSETQYF.

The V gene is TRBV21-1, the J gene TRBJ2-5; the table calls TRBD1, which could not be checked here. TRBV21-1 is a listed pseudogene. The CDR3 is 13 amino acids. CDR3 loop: CADSTGGQETQYF. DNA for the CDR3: TGTGCCGACTCAACCGGGGGGCAAGAGACCCAGTACTTC.

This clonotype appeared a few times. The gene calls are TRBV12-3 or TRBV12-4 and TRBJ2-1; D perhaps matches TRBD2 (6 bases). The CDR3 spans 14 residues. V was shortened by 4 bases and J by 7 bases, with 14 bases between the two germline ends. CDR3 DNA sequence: TGTGCCAGCAGTTCCGGGACTTCATCGAATGAGCAGTTCTTC. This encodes CASSSGTSSNEQFF.

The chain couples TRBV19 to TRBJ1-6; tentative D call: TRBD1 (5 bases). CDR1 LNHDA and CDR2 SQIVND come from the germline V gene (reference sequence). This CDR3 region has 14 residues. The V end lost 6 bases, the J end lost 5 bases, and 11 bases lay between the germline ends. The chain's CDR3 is CASRPQGDNSPLHF. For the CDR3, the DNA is TGTGCCAGTAGGCCGCAGGGAGATAATTCACCCCTCCACTTT. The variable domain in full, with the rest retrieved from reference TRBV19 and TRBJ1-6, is DGGITQSPKYLFRKEGQNVTLSCEQNLNHDAMYWYRQDPGQGLRLIYYSQIVNDFQKGDIAEGYSVSREKKESFPLTVTSAQKNPTAFYLCASRPQGDNSPLHFGNGTRLTVT.